The 18 T cell receptor beta chains in this list originate from one sample, sequenced in a study of PD-1 blockade in classical Hodgkin lymphoma. Generated by immunoSEQ multiplex PCR, the TCRdb table keeps only in-frame clones and is missing some. The repertoire holds about 25,000 clones, with approximately 95% as singletons. Time point noted: newly diagnosed, previously untreated cHL patient sample. Sequencing used peripheral blood mononuclear cells (PBMCs). The source is a human donor with classical Hodgkin lymphoma.

This clone was observed a few times. V and J are TRBV7-9 and TRBJ1-5; D gene unclear. The CDR3 has 14 amino acids. V lost 5 bases and J 1 base, leaving 9 bases between the germline ends. Germline-derived CDR1 and CDR2 are SEHNR and FQNEAQ (reference sequence). The DNA of the CDR3 is TGTGCCAGCAGCCCAGACACAAGCAATCAGCCCCAGCATTTT. This sequence encodes CASSPDTSNQPQHF.

The CDR3 nucleotides are TGTGCCAGTACGGGAGGGAGAGGTGGCTACACCTTC. It is translated as CASTGGRGGYTF. The chain recombines TRBV19 with TRBJ1-2, with D hard to call. Trimming took 7 bases from V and 7 from J, leaving 13 bases between them. Germline values: CDR1 LNHDA, CDR2 SQIVND (reference sequence). This CDR3 is built from 12 residues.

This chain uses TRBV5-6 with TRBJ2-3; D perhaps matches TRBD2 (6 bases). V lost 4 bases, J lost 3 bases, and 15 bases lay in between. This CDR3 has 15 amino acids. Germline V gene data show CDR1 as SGHDT and CDR2 as YYEEEE. The CDR3 DNA is TGTGCCAGCAGCCTCGACGGGGGAAATACAGATACGCAGTATTTT. Protein: CASSLDGGNTDTQYF.

The chain carries TRBV6-1 and TRBJ1-1, with 11 bases lining up with TRBD1. CDR1 and CDR2 from the germline V gene are MNHNS and SASEGT. The CDR3 is made up of 14 amino acids. With V trimmed by 5 bases and J by 4 bases, 3 bases remained unmatched. The CDR3 spells CASSTGTGGTEAFF. The CDR3 DNA is TGTGCCAGCAGTACCGGGACAGGGGGCACTGAAGCTTTCTTT.

This chain uses TRBV5-1 with TRBJ2-7, with D possibly matching TRBD2 (5 bases). CDR1 and CDR2 (germline): SGHRS, YFSETQ. The CDR3 spans 16 residues. Trimming took 0 bases from V and 1 from J, leaving 14 bases between them. The CDR3 loop is CASSLGTLPASYEQYF. The CDR3 region has the DNA TGCGCCAGCAGCTTGGGGACTTTGCCAGCATCCTACGAGCAGTACTTC.

J is TRBJ2-7 and V is TRBV7-2; 10 bases fit TRBD2. Germline V CDR1 and CDR2: SGHTA, FQGNSA. This CDR3 is 15 amino acids long. Trimming at V came to 5 bases and at J to 4 bases, leaving 8 bases not matched to a gene. The CDR3 DNA is TGTGCCAGCAGCCCAAGCGGGAGGGGGAGGTACGAGCAGTACTTC. It specifies CASSPSGRGRYEQYF.

Of note for this clone: Additional DNA sequences in this sample encode the identical CDR3. The chain combines TRBV7-2 with TRBJ1-2, with TRBD1 matching over 7 bases. V was pared by 2 bases and J by 7 bases, with 4 bases of the junction left unmatched. Germline-derived CDR1 and CDR2 are SGHTA and FQGNSA. This CDR3 is built from 13 residues. CDR3 amino acids: CASSLNRGRGYTF. CDR3 DNA sequence: TGTGCCAGCAGCTTAAACAGGGGTCGTGGCTACACCTTC. The whole variable domain, remainder taken from reference TRBV7-2 and TRBJ1-2, is GAGVSQSPSNKVTEKGKDVELRCDPISGHTALYWYRQSLGQGLEFLIYFQGNSAPDKSGLPSDRFSAERTGGSVSTLTIQRTQQEDSAVYLCASSLNRGRGYTFGSGTRLTVV.

The chain links TRBV11-2 to TRBJ1-2; 8 bases fit TRBD1. The ends lost 5 bases at V and 5 bases at J; junction bases unmatched: 4. The CDR3 is 13 amino acids. Per germline, CDR1 SGHAT and CDR2 FQNNGV. The CDR3 DNA follows: TGTGCCAGCAGCGGACAGGGACGTTATGGCTACACCTTC. Protein product: CASSGQGRYGYTF.

V usage is TRBV6-5 and J usage is TRBJ2-7; 8 bases line up with TRBD2. After removal of 6 bases from V and 3 bases from J, the junction contained 10 bases not matched to a gene. Germline loops: CDR1 MNHEY, CDR2 SVGAGI. The CDR3 runs 15 residues. The CDR3 coding sequence is TGTGCCAGCAGCCCAACGGGGGGGGGCCTCTACGAGCAGTACTTC. It codes for CASSPTGGGLYEQYF.

This rearrangement joins TRBV19 to TRBJ2-7, with D maybe TRBD2 (6 bases). Trimming took off 3 bases at V and 7 bases at J, with 13 bases between the two ends. The CDR3 is made up of 13 amino acids. CDR1 and CDR2 (germline): LNHDA, SQIVND (reference sequence). This chain's CDR3 is CASSIGGGGEQYF. CDR3 sequence (DNA): TGTGCCAGTAGTATTGGGGGAGGAGGGGAGCAGTACTTC.

The genes are TRBV4-3 and TRBJ2-3; TRBD1 is a possible D gene (5 bases). The CDR3 length is 15 residues. The ends were cut back, 1 base at V and 3 bases at J, with 11 bases in the middle. Germline V gene lookup returns CDR1 LGHNA and CDR2 YSLEER. CDR3 coding DNA: TGCGCCAGCAGCCAAGGGCAGGGTCATACAGATACGCAGTATTTT. Translating it yields CASSQGQGHTDTQYF.

The chain links TRBV15 to TRBJ2-1; 9 positions match TRBD2. Trimming removed 1 base from V and 6 bases from J; junction bases left unmatched: 4. CDR3 length: 15 residues. From germline, CDR1 is LNHNV and CDR2 YYDKDF (reference sequence). DNA of the CDR3: TGTGCCACCAGCAGAGGACTAGCGGACTCCAATGAGCAGTTCTTC. Amino acid sequence: CATSRGLADSNEQFF.

This clone occurred once. This chain connects TRBV6-1 to TRBJ2-1, with 8 bases lining up with TRBD1. V was clipped by 4 bases and J by 10 bases; unmatched bases: 3. Germline loops: CDR1 MNHNS, CDR2 SASEGT. The CDR3 loop spans 12 amino acids. CDR3 region: CASSAGQGEQFF. The CDR3 DNA reads as TGTGCCAGCAGTGCAGGACAGGGCGAGCAGTTCTTC.

The chain combines TRBV9 with TRBJ1-1; no clear D gene. Germline CDR1 SGDLS, CDR2 YYNGEE. CDR3 length: 13 residues. The V and J ends lost 4 bases and 5 bases respectively, with 12 bases between them. CDR3 nucleotides: TGTGCCAGCAGCTTTAGCGGGGAAACTGAAGCTTTCTTT. Translated, it gives CASSFSGETEAFF.

This chain uses TRBV4-1 with TRBJ1-1; 10 nucleotides agree with TRBD1. The ends lost 0 bases at V and 5 bases at J; junction bases unmatched: 3. The CDR3 spans 15 residues. Germline V CDR1 and CDR2: MGHRA, YSYEKL. CDR3 nucleotides: TGCGCCAGCAGCCAAGATGACAGGGGGCGGACTGAAGCTTTCTTT. Residues: CASSQDDRGRTEAFF.

The rearrangement links TRBV5-6 to TRBJ2-7; no clear D. Trimming left V 5 bases short and J 2 bases short, with 17 bases between. The CDR3 loop spans 15 amino acids. Germline CDR1 and CDR2: SGHDT and YYEEEE. CDR3 in DNA: TGTGCCAGCAGTCAAGGTGCCCTGGGCCCCTACGAGCAGTACTTC. This sequence encodes CASSQGALGPYEQYF.

The rearrangement uses TRBV4-3 and TRBJ1-1; perhaps TRBD1 as D (6 bases). This CDR3 is 15 amino acids long. V lost 0 bases, J lost 7 bases, and 15 bases lay in between. Germline V gene data show CDR1 as LGHNA and CDR2 as YSLEER. The CDR3 here is CASSQDGPAGDEAFF. The CDR3 region has the DNA TGCGCCAGCAGCCAAGATGGCCCCGCAGGGGATGAAGCTTTCTTT.

V usage is TRBV5-1 and J usage is TRBJ1-1; maybe TRBD1 (5 bases). The CDR3 contains 16 residues. The V gene lost 4 bases and the J gene lost 3 bases, with 19 bases spanning the gap. Germline assignment: CDR1 SGHRS and CDR2 YFSETQ. The DNA for the CDR3 is TGCGCCAGCAGCACCGGGACCCCGTTAGGGGACACTGAAGCTTTCTTT. This sequence encodes CASSTGTPLGDTEAFF.